A selection of T cell receptor beta chains follows, all from one sample in a study of T cell repertoires in cytomegalovirus infection. TCRdb reprocessed the reads via MiXCR and lists one record per CDR3 protein. The sample shows roughly 240,000 distinct CDR3 sequences, roughly 6.5% of them seen only once. Source material: PBMCs. The receptor set was obtained from a human donor in good health (CMV status not recorded). Some clones in this sample may be carry-over from other donors' samples. The CDR3 runs from the conserved cysteine through the conserved F or W. Fields, in order: CDR3 protein, CDR3 DNA, D gene, clone size, V gene, J gene. A D gene is named only where the DNA matches it firmly. Some rows have no size entry. The others give once, few or many, or a class for an expanded clone.

CASSIDSYNEQFF	TGCGCCAGCAGCATAGACAGTTACAATGAGCAGTTCTTC	NA	many	TRBV5-1	TRBJ2-1
CASGLVQGRGTEAFF	TGTGCTAGTGGTTTGGTCCAGGGACGTGGCACTGAAGCTTTCTTT	NA	NA	TRBV12-5	TRBJ1-1
CASSPTQGMYYEQYF	TGTGCCAGCAGCCCAACCCAGGGGATGTACTACGAGCAGTACTTC	NA	many	TRBV7-2	TRBJ2-7
CASSGTSKRVF	TGTGCCAGCAGCGGGACATCAAAAAGGGTATTC	NA	many	TRBV6-1	TRBJ2-1
CSVQGLAGGEETQYF	TGCAGCGTACAGGGACTAGCGGGGGGGGAAGAGACCCAGTACTTC	TRBD2	many	TRBV29-1	TRBJ2-5
CASSSGQSNTEAFF	TGTGCCAGCAGCTCAGGACAGTCGAACACTGAAGCTTTCTTT	NA	many	TRBV7-2	TRBJ1-1
CASTATGTLGLNTEAFF	TGTGCCAGCACCGCAACCGGCACCCTCGGGTTGAACACTGAAGCTTTCTTT	NA	many	TRBV11-2	TRBJ1-1
CASSFPRGSQSSYEQYF	TGTGCCAGCAGTTTCCCAAGGGGGTCTCAGAGCTCCTACGAGCAGTACTTC	NA	many	TRBV28	TRBJ2-7
CASGRPHTF	TGTGCCAGCGGACGGCCGCACACCTTC	NA	NA	TRBV25-1	TRBJ1-2
CASIATSLKGETQYF	TGTGCCAGCATCGCGACTAGCCTAAAGGGAGAGACCCAGTACTTC	TRBD2	many	TRBV6-5	TRBJ2-5
CASSLLRENTEAFF	TGTGCCAGCAGCCTCCTCAGGGAAAACACTGAAGCTTTCTTT	NA	many	TRBV7-9	TRBJ1-1
CASSYIPGRYNEQFF	TGTGCCAGCAGTTACATACCGGGACGATACAATGAGCAGTTCTTC	NA	many	TRBV6-6	TRBJ2-1
CASRAGTGNGYTF	TGTGCCAGCAGGGCCGGGACAGGGAACGGCTACACCTTC	TRBD1	many	TRBV2	TRBJ1-2
CASQLAGDQNEQYF	TGTGCCAGCCAACTAGCGGGGGATCAAAACGAGCAGTACTTC	TRBD2	many	TRBV27	TRBJ2-7